The clone carrying this T cell receptor (beta chain) has ten or more counts. The antigen is unknown. The data originate from a study of CD8 T cells in ankylosing spondylitis. Study-wide results and caveats: Researchers reportedly found disease-linked clones significantly enriched in matched ankylosing spondylitis synovial fluid. What appeared characteristic of ankylosing spondylitis blood was a TCR beta motif of under 10 highly homologous variants. As for the disease-linked clones, they showed a CD8+ phenotype and occurred at relatively low frequencies in peripheral blood.

It was by quantitative 5'-RACE with molecular barcodes that TCR beta libraries were made. TCRdb re-called the 5' RACE reads with MiXCR, one entry per CDR3 protein. The data show 250,000 or so distinct CDR3 sequences, more than 20% seen once. The ends lost 0 bases at V and 1 base at J; junction bases unmatched: 5. Germline CDR1 SGDLS, CDR2 YYNGEE. There are 16 residues in the CDR3. The gene calls are TRBV9 and TRBJ2-3; 7 bases are shared with TRBD1. The TCR sequence derives from a male donor with ankylosing spondylitis or in good health (not recorded which). The sequencing sample was made of blood, either unsorted or a sorted T cell fraction (not recorded which). The CDR3 nucleotides are TGTGCCAGCAGCGTAGAAGAGGGGGCGGGCACAGATACGCAGTATTTT. This translates into CASSVEEGAGTDTQYF.